The 28 T cell receptor beta chains given below trace back to one sample, sequenced in a study of OX40 agonist ivuxolimab in advanced cancers. TCRdb's table, derived via immunoSEQ multiplex PCR, lists solely in-frame clones and lacks some. The table lists approximately 40,000 clones, roughly 80% of them singletons, with more than 9% in the top ten. Sequenced here: CD4+ or CD8+ T cells sorted from blood, sampled in a trial of the OX40 agonist ivuxolimab. Receptor source: an adult with an advanced solid tumor such as melanoma, head and neck, liver or kidney cancer.

CDR3 protein: CASSQTGGAEAFF. The CDR3 region has the DNA TGTGCCAGCAGTCAGACCGGGGGGGCTGAAGCTTTCTTT. The genes are TRBV28 and TRBJ1-1; the D gene is possibly TRBD1 (5 bases). Germline values: CDR1 MDHEN, CDR2 SYDVKM. Deletions cut 5 bases from V and 6 bases from J, with 13 bases between. The CDR3 runs 13 residues.

The chain links TRBV6-4 to TRBJ2-1, with 8 bases identical to TRBD2. Germline CDR1 reads MRHNA; CDR2 reads SNTAGT. Losses at the gene ends were 6 bases for V and 7 bases for J; bases not matched to a gene: 8. The CDR3 runs 14 residues. CDR3 sequence (DNA): TGTGCCAGCAGCGAGCGGGAGCTTTGGAATGAGCAGTTCTTC. It specifies CASSERELWNEQFF.

V usage is TRBV6-5 and J usage is TRBJ1-5; 8 bases are a match to TRBD1. V trimming: 2 bases; J trimming: 12 bases; junction bases outside the gene matches: 9. CDR3 length equals 14 residues. Germline loops: CDR1 MNHEY, CDR2 SVGAGI. DNA for the CDR3: TGTGCCAGCAGTTACGCCCTCGGACAGGGTAGCCAGCATTTT. Its protein product is CASSYALGQGSQHF.

The CDR3 reads CASSAGLAGYEQYF. Here the CDR3 DNA reads TGTGCCAGCAGTGCGGGACTAGCGGGCTACGAGCAGTACTTC. The chain joins TRBV6-5 to TRBJ2-7; 12 bases map to TRBD2. Germline-derived CDR1 and CDR2 are MNHEY and SVGAGI. V shed 5 bases and J 3 bases; nucleotides not matched to a gene: 2. The CDR3 is 14 residues long.

The chain couples TRBV6-1 to TRBJ2-6; 8 bases are shared with TRBD2. The CDR3 runs 18 residues. Germline V gives CDR1 MNHNS, CDR2 SASEGT. The junction had 10 bases not matched to a gene; V was cut back by 4 bases and J by 2 bases. The chain's CDR3 is CASSVLGSGGAGANVLTF. For the CDR3, the DNA is TGTGCCAGCAGTGTTTTAGGAAGCGGGGGAGCTGGGGCCAACGTCCTGACTTTC.

The gene calls are TRBV6-5 and TRBJ1-4; TRBD1 might be the D (5 bases). This CDR3 contains 16 residues. V was pared by 0 bases and J by 5 bases, with 13 bases between. In germline, CDR1 is MNHEY, CDR2 SVGAGI. The CDR3 nucleotides read TGTGCCAGCAGTTACTCATACCGGGGCCGAAATGAAAAACTGTTTTTT. Translation: CASSYSYRGRNEKLFF.

This chain connects TRBV19 to TRBJ2-5; D is perhaps TRBD1 (5 bases). The CDR3 is made up of 13 amino acids. The ends were cut back, 3 bases at V and 5 bases at J, with 10 bases in the middle. The germline V gene encodes CDR1 LNHDA and CDR2 SQIVND (reference sequence). CDR3 sequence reads: CASSMGRAETQYF. CDR3 DNA sequence: TGTGCCAGTAGTATGGGCAGGGCGGAGACCCAGTACTTC.

The rearrangement links TRBV27 to TRBJ2-7; 8 bases align to TRBD2. Germline V CDR1 and CDR2: MNHEY, SMNVEV (reference sequence). The CDR3 has 15 residues. V gave up 5 bases and J gave up 1 base; unmatched junction bases: 7. Written as DNA, the CDR3 is TGTGCCAGCAGTAACGCGGGGGGACCTTCCTACGAGCAGTACTTC. Its protein is CASSNAGGPSYEQYF.

This clone came up a few times. The sample carries other DNA sequences with the same CDR3. The V call is TRBV2, the J call TRBJ2-2; TRBD2 aligns across 11 bases. V trimming: 10 bases; J trimming: 5 bases; junction bases outside the gene matches: 9. Germline V lookup: CDR1 SNHLY, CDR2 FYNNEI. This CDR3 is 15 amino acids long. In DNA form, the CDR3 reads TGTGCCACCTCGGCCCTAGCGGGAGGAACCGGGGAGCTGTTTTTT. Translation gives CATSALAGGTGELFF.

This chain uses TRBV5-1 with TRBJ2-1, with 9 bases that match TRBD2. The V segment lost 4 bases and the J segment 9 bases; nucleotides outside the gene matches: 11. The CDR3 sequence is 15 residues long. The germline V gene encodes CDR1 SGHRS and CDR2 YFSETQ. The CDR3, as DNA: TGCGCCAGCAGCCCCGGGATAGCGGGAGCGGGTGAGCAGTTCTTC. Translation: CASSPGIAGAGEQFF. Filled out from reference TRBV5-1 and TRBJ2-1, the complete variable domain reads KAGVTQTPRYLIKTRGQQVTLSCSPISGHRSVSWYQQTPGQGLQFLFEYFSETQRNKGNFPGRFSGRQFSNSRSEMNVSTLELGDSALYLCASSPGIAGAGEQFFGPGTRLTVL.

The chain carries TRBV30 and TRBJ2-2; 8 bases align to TRBD1. The CDR3 runs to 15 residues. Germline V gives CDR1 GTSNPN, CDR2 SVGIG (reference sequence). V lost 3 bases and J lost 5; bases outside the gene matches: 8. The CDR3 nucleotides read TGTGCCTGGAGCCTAGGACAGGGAGTAACCGGGGAGCTGTTTTTT. Translated, it gives CAWSLGQGVTGELFF.

The J gene is TRBJ2-2, the V gene TRBV5-1; 8 bases are a match to TRBD2. Germline CDR1 and CDR2: SGHRS and YFSETQ. V lost 4 bases, J lost 7 bases, and 9 bases stayed unmatched. The CDR3 sequence is 15 residues long. CDR3 region: CASSVGGAGVGELFF. As DNA, the CDR3 is TGCGCCAGCAGCGTCGGGGGAGCGGGAGTCGGGGAGCTGTTTTTT.

The rearrangement joins TRBV25-1 to TRBJ2-7; D not certain. The CDR3 sequence is 12 residues long. Trimming removed 2 bases from V and 6 bases from J, with 8 bases in between. Germline assignment: CDR1 MGHDK and CDR2 SYGVNS. The CDR3 is CASSENTGEQYF. The DNA of the CDR3 is TGTGCCAGCAGTGAAAATACGGGCGAGCAGTACTTC.

The genes are TRBV27 and TRBJ2-7; no clear D gene. The V gene's germline CDR1 is MNHEY and CDR2 SMNVEV (reference sequence). This CDR3 has 13 residues. Trimming removed 6 bases at V and 0 bases at J, with 9 bases between. The CDR3 protein is CASRALSSYEQYF. The CDR3 DNA sequence: TGTGCCAGCAGGGCATTAAGCTCCTACGAGCAGTACTTC.

The rearrangement joins TRBV6-5 to TRBJ2-7; D assignment may be TRBD1 or TRBD2 (6 bases each). The CDR3 loop spans 15 amino acids. Looked up from germline, CDR1 is MNHEY and CDR2 is SVGAGI. Deletions cut 0 bases from V and 1 base from J, with 10 bases between. CDR3 DNA: TGTGCCAGCAGTTACTCTCGGGGGCTTTCCTACGAGCAGTACTTC. It specifies CASSYSRGLSYEQYF.

This sequence joins TRBV5-1 and TRBJ2-2, with 11 bases fitting TRBD1. Germline CDR1 is SGHRS and CDR2 is YFSETQ. Unmatched junction bases numbered 13, after V lost 4 bases and J lost 5 bases. The CDR3 contains 18 residues. The CDR3 here is CASSLLGQGEKRTGELFF. The CDR3 region has the DNA TGCGCCAGCAGCCTCCTGGGACAGGGGGAAAAGCGGACCGGGGAGCTGTTTTTT.

The gene calls are TRBV5-1 and TRBJ1-6, with 7 bases fitting TRBD1. The germline CDR1 and CDR2 sequences are SGHRS and YFSETQ. J was trimmed by 7 bases and V by 4 bases; bases with no gene match: 8. This CDR3 spans 15 amino acids. Here the CDR3 reads CASSISGTDNSPLHF. The CDR3 DNA follows: TGCGCCAGCAGCATCTCCGGGACAGACAATTCACCCCTCCACTTT.

This clone has only a few counts. This CDR3 is CASSLDRRVAGNTGELFF. The CDR3 nucleotides are TGTGCCAGCAGTTTAGATCGAAGGGTAGCGGGGAACACCGGGGAGCTGTTTTTT. V usage is TRBV28 and J usage is TRBJ2-2; the match to TRBD2 covers 7 bases. Germline values: CDR1 MDHEN, CDR2 SYDVKM. The CDR3 contains 18 residues. The junction had 10 bases not matched to a gene; V was cut back by 2 bases and J by 1 base.

The V gene is TRBV29-1, the J gene TRBJ2-3, with D maybe TRBD1 (5 bases). V was cut by 5 bases and J by 4 bases, with 13 bases left in between. Germline V gene sequence: CDR1 SQVTM, CDR2 ANQGSEA. The CDR3 is 13 amino acids. The CDR3 bases are TGCAGCGTTCCTCGGTCAGGGCCAGATACGCAGTATTTT. It encodes CSVPRSGPDTQYF.

The chain couples TRBV19 to TRBJ1-1, with D perhaps matching TRBD1 (6 bases). V was pared by 9 bases and J by 0 bases, with 11 bases between. CDR1 LNHDA and CDR2 SQIVND come from the germline V gene (reference sequence). This CDR3 comprises 13 residues. CDR3 protein: CASKTGMNTEAFF. The CDR3 DNA reads as TGTGCCAGCAAGACAGGAATGAACACTGAAGCTTTCTTT. The full variable domain, in which reference TRBV19 and TRBJ1-1 provide the parts outside the CDR3, is DGGITQSPKYLFRKEGQNVTLSCEQNLNHDAMYWYRQDPGQGLRLIYYSQIVNDFQKGDIAEGYSVSREKKESFPLTVTSAQKNPTAFYLCASKTGMNTEAFFGQGTRLTVV.

The rearrangement links TRBV7-9 to TRBJ2-1; D gene unclear. The CDR3 loop spans 13 amino acids. Germline values: CDR1 SEHNR, CDR2 FQNEAQ (reference sequence). Trimming pared 1 base from V and 10 bases from J, leaving 11 bases between. The CDR3 here is CASSLEASGEQFF. The CDR3 DNA reads TGTGCCAGCAGCTTAGAGGCTAGTGGGGAGCAGTTCTTC.

The V and J genes are TRBV6-5 and TRBJ1-1, with 7 positions matching TRBD1. This CDR3 has 14 residues. Trimming removed 7 bases from V and 11 bases from J; junction bases left unmatched: 16. CDR1 MNHEY and CDR2 SVGAGI come from the germline V gene. In nucleotides, the CDR3 is TGTGCCAGCACCCCCCTCCGGGACAGCGGATGGGCTTTCTTT. Protein: CASTPLRDSGWAFF.

The chain links TRBV5-1 to TRBJ1-2; D may be TRBD1 (5 bases). V lost 3 bases, J lost 2 bases, and 14 bases lay in between. From germline, CDR1 is SGHRS and CDR2 YFSETQ. This CDR3 contains 15 residues. DNA of the CDR3: TGCGCCAGCAGCTCAGCCCCAGGGCAAAACTATGGCTACACCTTC. It translates to CASSSAPGQNYGYTF.

The J gene is TRBJ2-7, the V gene TRBV6-5, with D tentatively TRBD2 (5 bases). Germline CDR1 and CDR2: MNHEY and SVGAGI. Trimming stripped 7 bases from V and 4 bases from J, with 17 bases between. The CDR3 runs to 14 residues. CDR3 nucleotides: TGTGCCAGCACCTACAGTTCGGGGAGATACGAGCAGTACTTC. Protein: CASTYSSGRYEQYF.

The V call is TRBV6-1, the J call TRBJ1-5, with 7 nucleotides matching TRBD1. Unmatched junction bases numbered 7, after V lost 7 bases and J lost 4 bases. From germline, CDR1 is MNHNS and CDR2 SASEGT. The CDR3 is 14 residues long. As DNA, the CDR3 is TGTGCCAGCAACCAGGGACAGAAAAATCAGCCCCAGCATTTT. Amino acid sequence: CASNQGQKNQPQHF.

This rearrangement joins TRBV6-5 to TRBJ2-7; TRBD2 matches 7 bases. The V gene end was trimmed by 8 bases and the J gene end by 2 bases; junction bases not matched to a gene: 9. The CDR3 is 14 residues long. In germline, CDR1 is MNHEY, CDR2 SVGAGI. The CDR3 nucleotides read TGTGCCAGCCGACCGGGGGGTTCGACCTACGAGCAGTACTTC. Translated, it gives CASRPGGSTYEQYF.

This clone has only one observation. This chain uses TRBV28 with TRBJ1-1; no firm D call. The CDR3 consists of 16 residues. Germline V CDR1 and CDR2: MDHEN, SYDVKM. The V and J ends lost 3 bases and 8 bases respectively, with 22 bases between them. The CDR3 DNA reads as TGTGCCAGCAGTTTGCCGGGGAGTCCATCTAATTCGGAAGCTTTCTTT. This gives the protein CASSLPGSPSNSEAFF.

The chain has TRBV5-1 and TRBJ1-1; D may be TRBD1 (6 bases). This CDR3 spans 14 amino acids. V was cut by 3 bases and J by 1 base, with 10 bases left in between. Germline V gene data show CDR1 as SGHRS and CDR2 as YFSETQ. CDR3 DNA: TGCGCCAGCAGCTCGGACAGCTGGAACACTGAAGCTTTCTTT. Amino acids: CASSSDSWNTEAFF.